The 27 T cell receptor beta chains presented below share a single source sample, sequenced in a study of cytotoxic CD8 clonotypes in ibrutinib-treated CLL. The assay was immunoSEQ multiplex PCR, and TCRdb's table has in-frame clones only and misses some. The table has about 92,000 clones, roughly four fifths seen once; the top ten hold about 22%. The sample was PBMCs, taken after 24 months of ibrutinib treatment. These receptors were taken from a human donor with chronic lymphocytic leukemia.

V gene TRBV13 combines with J gene TRBJ2-1; D not certain. The CDR3 has 13 amino acids. V lost 5 bases to trimming and J lost 7 bases, with 12 bases between them. Germline CDR1 reads PRHDT; CDR2 reads FYEKMQ (reference sequence). Written as DNA, the CDR3 is TGTGCCAGCAGCCCAGATGTTGTGAATGAGCAGTTCTTC. This codes for CASSPDVVNEQFF.

The chain joins TRBV11-1 to TRBJ1-1; TRBD1 matches at 8 bases. The V gene's germline CDR1 is SGHAT and CDR2 FQDESV (reference sequence). The CDR3 extends over 14 amino acids. V gave up 4 bases and J gave up 7 bases; unmatched junction bases: 8. CDR3 region: CASSSQGARGEAFF. The CDR3 DNA follows: TGTGCCAGCAGCTCCCAGGGGGCTAGGGGTGAAGCTTTCTTT. Combining the CDR3 with reference TRBV11-1 and TRBJ1-1 gives the whole variable domain EAEVAQSPRYKITEKSQAVAFWCDPISGHATLYWYRQILGQGPELLVQFQDESVVDDSQLPKDRFSAERLKGVDSTLKIQPAELGDSAMYLCASSSQGARGEAFFGQGTRLTVV.

This rearrangement joins TRBV9 to TRBJ2-3; 9 positions agree with TRBD1. The CDR3 sequence is 15 residues long. Trimming cost V 4 bases and J 7 bases; bases outside gene matches: 10. The germline V gene encodes CDR1 SGDLS and CDR2 YYNGEE. CDR3 loop: CASSPGQGLLNTQYF. The CDR3 coding sequence is TGTGCCAGCAGCCCGGGACAGGGTTTGTTGAATACGCAGTATTTT.

The chain employs TRBV5-4 and TRBJ2-7; no clear D. The ends were cut back, 0 bases at V and 4 bases at J, with 5 bases in the middle. CDR3 length: 12 amino acids. Germline V CDR1 and CDR2: SGHNT, YYREEE (reference sequence). The CDR3 DNA follows: TGTGCCAGCAGCTTGGGGTTGTACGAGCAGTACTTC. This sequence encodes CASSLGLYEQYF.

The rearrangement uses TRBV7-9 and TRBJ1-2, with 7 bases lining up with TRBD1. The CDR3 runs 16 residues. Germline CDR1 and CDR2: SEHNR and FQNEAQ (reference sequence). V shed 4 bases, J shed 4 bases, and the junction held 12 bases outside the gene matches. The CDR3 coding sequence is TGTGCCAGCAGCTGGCGAACCACAGGGGCTGTCTATGGCTACACCTTC. It yields the protein CASSWRTTGAVYGYTF.

This clone was seen a few times. The rearrangement links TRBV7-9 to TRBJ1-1, with D maybe TRBD1 (5 bases). Germline V gene lookup returns CDR1 SEHNR and CDR2 FQNEAQ (reference sequence). The V end lost 5 bases, the J end lost 6 bases, and 19 bases lay between the germline ends. The CDR3 is 15 residues long. As DNA, the CDR3 is TGTGCCAGCAGCCCCCCAGACGGGACCGTCGCTGAAGCTTTCTTT. Amino acids: CASSPPDGTVAEAFF.

The gene calls are TRBV18 and TRBJ1-4; 10 bases line up with TRBD1. After removal of 0 bases from V and 6 bases from J, the junction contained 7 bases not matched to a gene. This CDR3 has 17 residues. CDR1 and CDR2 (germline): KGHSH, LQKENI. This CDR3 reads CASSPPRQGAKYEKLFF. The CDR3 coding sequence is TGTGCCAGCTCACCACCAAGACAGGGGGCGAAGTATGAAAAACTGTTTTTT.

For this clone: One junction end disagrees with the germline gene, perhaps due to a read error. The chain recombines TRBV6-1 with TRBJ1-1; tentatively, D is TRBD1 (6 bases). Germline V lookup: CDR1 MNHNS, CDR2 SASEGT. This CDR3 contains 13 residues. Here the CDR3 DNA reads TGTGCCAGCGGCCGTACTAGGGGGACTGAAGTTTTCTTT. Translated: CASGRTRGTEVFF.

The rearrangement joins TRBV4-1 to TRBJ1-3, with D possibly being TRBD1 (5 bases). The CDR3 covers 14 residues. In germline, CDR1 is MGHRA, CDR2 YSYEKL. Trimming removed 0 bases from V and 4 bases from J, with 7 bases in between. In DNA form, the CDR3 reads TGCGCCAGCAGCCAAGACAACAGGGGAAACACCATATATTTT. Translating it yields CASSQDNRGNTIYF.

CDR3 in amino acids: CASSDTGTPVNEQFF. The CDR3 coding sequence is TGTGCCAGCAGTGATACCGGGACACCGGTGAATGAGCAGTTCTTC. V and J are TRBV25-1 and TRBJ2-1; D possibly corresponds to TRBD1 (6 bases). CDR3 length equals 15 residues. V shed 3 bases and J shed 7 bases, with 16 bases lying between them. Per germline, CDR1 MGHDK and CDR2 SYGVNS.

The chain couples TRBV18 to TRBJ2-6; D is uncertain. The CDR3 extends over 17 amino acids. Germline V gives CDR1 KGHSH, CDR2 LQKENI. Trimming stripped 3 bases from V and 3 bases from J, with 15 bases between. The CDR3: CASSPKQASNGANVLTF. The CDR3 DNA sequence: TGTGCCAGCTCACCCAAGCAGGCGTCAAATGGGGCCAACGTCCTGACTTTC.

The genes are TRBV4-1 and TRBJ2-1; 7 bases are shared with TRBD2. Trimming at V came to 0 bases and at J to 0 bases, leaving 5 bases not matched to a gene. CDR1 and CDR2 from the germline V gene are MGHRA and YSYEKL. This CDR3 is 17 amino acids long. This chain's CDR3 is CASSQDESGNSYNEQFF. The CDR3 bases are TGCGCCAGCAGCCAAGATGAAAGCGGGAACTCCTACAATGAGCAGTTCTTC.

This clone was seen a handful of times. This specimen includes other DNA sequences encoding the same CDR3. The genes are TRBV28 and TRBJ1-2; a possible D gene is TRBD1 (6 bases). V was trimmed by 3 bases and J by 5 bases, leaving 10 bases between them. Germline values: CDR1 MDHEN, CDR2 SYDVKM. This CDR3 contains 13 residues. This chain's CDR3 is CASSFRGLYGYTF. The CDR3 DNA reads TGTGCCAGCAGTTTCCGGGGGCTATATGGCTACACCTTC.

Only a few counts were recorded for this clone. The chain carries TRBV18 and TRBJ1-1; 7 nucleotides line up with TRBD1. J lost 3 bases, V lost 0 bases, and 10 bases had no gene match. The germline V gene has CDR1 KGHSH and CDR2 LQKENI. The CDR3 consists of 17 residues. CDR3 nucleotides: TGTGCCAGCTCACCACCAGGGGGCGGATTTCGTGACACTGAAGCTTTCTTT. Protein product: CASSPPGGGFRDTEAFF. The entire variable domain, with the rest obtained from reference TRBV18 and TRBJ1-1, is as follows: NAGVMQNPRHLVRRRGQEARLRCSPMKGHSHVYWYRQLPEEGLKFMVYLQKENIIDESGMPKERFSAEFPKEGPSILRIQQVVRGDSAAYFCASSPPGGGFRDTEAFFGQGTRLTVV.

The chain uses TRBV10-3 and TRBJ2-1; TRBD1 matches 9 bases. Germline assignment: CDR1 ENHRY and CDR2 SYGVKD. V gave up 6 bases and J gave up 5 bases; unmatched junction bases: 2. This CDR3 region has 13 residues. The CDR3 region is CAISDRGDNEQFF. CDR3 nucleotide sequence: TGTGCCATCAGCGACAGGGGGGACAATGAGCAGTTCTTC.

The gene calls are TRBV28 and TRBJ1-5; 12 bases line up with TRBD1. Germline CDR1 MDHEN, CDR2 SYDVKM. V lost 4 bases and J lost 9; bases outside the gene matches: 13. The CDR3 is 17 amino acids. The CDR3 DNA sequence: TGTGCCAGCAGTTCCTTGTCCCGGGACAGGGGGCGCGGGCCCCAGCATTTT. Its protein is CASSSLSRDRGRGPQHF.

The gene calls are TRBV27 and TRBJ2-2, with D possibly TRBD1 on 5 matching bases. Trimming took 0 bases from V and 5 from J, leaving 10 bases between them. Germline CDR1 and CDR2: MNHEY and SMNVEV (reference sequence). The CDR3 has 15 residues. CDR3 in amino acids: CASSLSGLGTGELFF. For the CDR3, the DNA is TGTGCCAGCAGTTTATCGGGGCTAGGGACCGGGGAGCTGTTTTTT.

V usage is TRBV18 and J usage is TRBJ2-7, with TRBD2 as a possible D gene (5 bases). Per germline, CDR1 KGHSH and CDR2 LQKENI. The V end lost 1 base, the J end lost 7 bases, and 8 bases lay between the germline ends. The CDR3 is 12 residues long. The CDR3 DNA reads as TGTGCCAGCTCACCACAAGGGAGAGAGCAGTACTTC. Translating gives CASSPQGREQYF.

The CDR3 is CASILGGQGSYGYTF. The CDR3 DNA reads TGTGCCAGCATCCTCGGAGGACAGGGTTCCTATGGCTACACCTTC. This chain links TRBV19 with TRBJ1-2; the match to TRBD1 covers 8 bases. This CDR3 is 15 amino acids long. V lost 9 bases and J lost 4; bases outside the gene matches: 13. Germline-derived CDR1 and CDR2 are LNHDA and SQIVND (reference sequence). Supplemented by reference TRBV19 and TRBJ1-2, the full variable domain reads DGGITQSPKYLFRKEGQNVTLSCEQNLNHDAMYWYRQDPGQGLRLIYYSQIVNDFQKGDIAEGYSVSREKKESFPLTVTSAQKNPTAFYLCASILGGQGSYGYTFGSGTRLTVV.

The CDR3 DNA follows: TGCGCCAGCAGCTTGTCTTTGATAGGGGGCGCAGGGAACACTGAAGCTTTCTTT. Protein: CASSLSLIGGAGNTEAFF. The chain couples TRBV5-1 to TRBJ1-1, with 7 bases matching TRBD1. The CDR3 length is 18 residues. Germline CDR1 is SGHRS and CDR2 is YFSETQ. J gave up 1 base and V 1 base, and 13 bases lay outside the gene matches.

This clone was seen only once. This chain links TRBV11-2 with TRBJ1-6; D is perhaps TRBD1 (6 bases). The CDR3 extends over 14 amino acids. CDR1 is SGHAT and CDR2 is FQNNGV in the germline V gene. Trimming cost V 4 bases and J 4 bases, with 8 bases left between them. The CDR3, as DNA: TGTGCCAGCAGCTGGACAGATTATAATTCACCCCTCCACTTT. This sequence encodes CASSWTDYNSPLHF.

A few counts support this clone. The chain employs TRBV18 and TRBJ2-1; D uncertain. The CDR3 length is 14 residues. The germline V gene has CDR1 KGHSH and CDR2 LQKENI. Deletions cut 0 bases from V and 6 bases from J, with 9 bases between. The DNA for the CDR3 is TGTGCCAGCTCACCACCGGGCCTTCGCAATGAGCAGTTCTTC. Translation: CASSPPGLRNEQFF.

The table lists this clone with a few counts. The V gene is TRBV10-1, the J gene TRBJ2-7; possible D gene TRBD1, 6 bases. V dropped 6 bases and J dropped 5 bases, with 14 bases sitting between them. The CDR3 length is 13 residues. CDR1 and CDR2 (germline): WNHNN, SYGVQD (reference sequence). CDR3 residues: CASRDSDGDEQYF. CDR3 DNA: TGCGCCAGCAGGGACAGTGATGGGGACGAGCAGTACTTC.

The rearrangement links TRBV4-3 to TRBJ2-7; 7 nucleotides match TRBD1. The CDR3 has 17 residues. The germline gives CDR1 LGHNA, CDR2 YSLEER. Germline trimming cut 0 bases from V and 9 bases from J; bases unmatched to any gene: 17. CDR3 in amino acids: CASSQDRALRQGNMQYF. CDR3 nucleotide sequence: TGCGCCAGCAGCCAAGATCGGGCCTTGAGACAGGGCAATATGCAGTACTTC.

This clone was seen more than once but under ten times. V gene TRBV6-5 combines with J gene TRBJ2-3; D may be TRBD1 (5 bases). The CDR3 has 14 amino acids. The V gene's germline CDR1 is MNHEY and CDR2 SVGAGI. Trimming removed 6 bases at V and 2 bases at J, with 12 bases between. This CDR3 reads CASRTTVFTDTQYF. CDR3 nucleotide sequence: TGTGCCAGCAGAACGACAGTTTTCACAGATACGCAGTATTTT.

V gene TRBV4-2 combines with J gene TRBJ2-6, with D unclear. CDR3 length: 16 amino acids. From germline, CDR1 is LGHNA and CDR2 YNFKEQ. Trimming removed 1 base from V and 2 bases from J, with 9 bases in between. The CDR3 sequence: CASSQGSKTGANVLTF. CDR3 nucleotide sequence: TGTGCCAGCAGCCAAGGATCGAAGACTGGGGCCAACGTCCTGACTTTC.

This chain links TRBV7-2 with TRBJ2-5; D may match TRBD1 or TRBD2 (6 bases each). Germline-derived CDR1 and CDR2 are SGHTA and FQGNSA. The CDR3 is 16 residues long. The V end was cut by 3 bases, the J end by 1 base, with 15 bases between. The CDR3 sequence: CASSFLGRGGQETQYF. CDR3 DNA: TGTGCCAGCAGCTTCCTCGGGAGAGGGGGCCAAGAGACCCAGTACTTC.